This T cell receptor (beta chain) was identified during a study of T cell changes during pregnancy in multiple sclerosis. Sequencing was performed with immunoSEQ multiplex PCR; in TCRdb, only in-frame clones are kept and a portion is missing. The sample has over 55,000 clones, roughly 92% seen once. The source was CD8+ T cells from peripheral blood mononuclear cells, collected in the third trimester of pregnancy. The sequence was obtained from a female donor in good health, enrolled as a control in a pregnancy study.

The chain's CDR3 is CASSLEAGLTYEQYF. CDR3 coding DNA: TGTGCCAGCAGCTTAGAAGCGGGCCTAACCTACGAGCAGTACTTC. V usage is TRBV7-2 and J usage is TRBJ2-7; possibly TRBD2 for D (6 bases). Germline V CDR1 and CDR2: SGHTA, FQGNSA. The CDR3 spans 15 residues. Trimming took 1 base from V and 2 from J, leaving 12 bases between them.